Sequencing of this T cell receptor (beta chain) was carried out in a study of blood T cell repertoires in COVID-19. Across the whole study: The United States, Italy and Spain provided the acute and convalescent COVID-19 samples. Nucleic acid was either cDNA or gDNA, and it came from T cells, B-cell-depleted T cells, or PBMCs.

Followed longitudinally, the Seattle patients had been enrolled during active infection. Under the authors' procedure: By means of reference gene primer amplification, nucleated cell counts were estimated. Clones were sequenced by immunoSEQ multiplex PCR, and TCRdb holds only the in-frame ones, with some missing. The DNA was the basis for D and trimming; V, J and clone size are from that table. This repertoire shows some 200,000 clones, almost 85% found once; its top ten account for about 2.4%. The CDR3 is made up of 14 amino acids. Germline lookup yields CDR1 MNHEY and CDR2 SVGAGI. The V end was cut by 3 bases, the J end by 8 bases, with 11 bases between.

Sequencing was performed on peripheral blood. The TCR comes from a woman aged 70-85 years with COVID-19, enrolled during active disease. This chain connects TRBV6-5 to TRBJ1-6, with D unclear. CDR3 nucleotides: TGTGCCAGCAGTTATACTTGGAGGGATTCACCCCTCCACTTT. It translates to CASSYTWRDSPLHF.